This T cell receptor beta chain stems from a study of cytomegalovirus exposure and HLA in healthy donors. PCR was performed using 60 Vbeta and 13 Jbeta primers. Sequencing used immunoSEQ multiplex PCR; TCRdb keeps in-frame clones, though not all of them. The sample consists of over 150,000 clones, about 75% of them appearing once. Trimming removed 1 base from V and 4 bases from J, with 11 bases in between. Germline V lookup: CDR1 LGHNT, CDR2 FRNRAP. The CDR3 sequence is 15 residues long. Donors had nominal health at sampling but likely had unrecorded immune exposures. This TCR came from a male donor in good health and CMV-seronegative. The source material was PBMCs. J is TRBJ1-3 and V is TRBV12-5; possible D gene TRBD1, 6 bases. CDR3 residues: CASGLEQGIGNTIYF. Written as DNA, the CDR3 is TGTGCTAGTGGTTTGGAGCAGGGGATAGGAAACACCATATATTTT.